This T cell receptor beta chain comes out of a study of blood T cell repertoires in COVID-19. Method: immunoSEQ multiplex PCR; TCRdb's copy keeps in-frame clones and lacks some. This table has about 290,000 clones, 80% to 90% appearing once. Germline lookup yields CDR1 SGHNT and CDR2 YYREEE (reference sequence). With 4 bases removed from V and 2 bases from J, the gap between germline ends came to 15 bases. CDR3 size: 15 residues. The chain recombines TRBV5-4 with TRBJ2-5; D may be TRBD2 (7 bases). The receptor was derived from a woman under 40 with active or convalescent COVID-19. The sequenced sample was peripheral blood. Here the CDR3 reads CASSKEGGQQETQYF. CDR3 DNA sequence: TGTGCCAGCAGCAAGGAGGGGGGGCAGCAAGAGACCCAGTACTTC.